Only a few counts were recorded for the clone carrying this T cell receptor (beta chain). Sequencing used immunoSEQ multiplex PCR; TCRdb keeps in-frame clones, though not all of them. The sample lists approximately 79,000 clones; 80% were seen once. This sample is drawn from a study of blood T cell repertoires in COVID-19. The CDR3 consists of 17 residues. Sequences were obtained from peripheral blood. The chain is built from TRBV21-1 and TRBJ1-5; TRBD1 is the table's D call and was not checked against the DNA. TRBV21-1 is a pseudogene locus. This receptor was taken from a man in his forties or fifties with COVID-19, enrolled during active disease. CDR3 loop: CASSKGPPQGGNQPQHF. CDR3 in DNA: TGTGCCAGCAGCAAAGGTCCTCCCCAGGGCGGCAATCAGCCCCAGCATTTT.